This T cell receptor beta chain came from a study of blood T cell repertoires in COVID-19. Whole-study context: PBMCs, B-cell-depleted T cells, or T cells provided the cDNA or gDNA that made up the material.

Authors' processing steps: Estimated nucleated cell counts came from reference gene primer amplification. Sequencing used immunoSEQ multiplex PCR; TCRdb keeps in-frame clones, though not all of them. V, J and clone size derive from that table, while D and trimming were established from the DNA sequence. The table includes about 140,000 clones, about 74% detected once. Trimming took off 1 base at V and 0 bases at J, with 8 bases between the two ends. CDR3 length equals 15 residues. In germline, CDR1 is MGHRA, CDR2 YSYEKL. This chain connects TRBV4-1 to TRBJ2-3, with a possible D match to TRBD2 (6 bases). Material: peripheral blood. This receptor was obtained from a man aged 45-60 years with acute or convalescent COVID-19. The DNA for the CDR3 is TGCGCCAGCAGCCAAGGGGGGGTAAGCACAGATACGCAGTATTTT. It yields the protein CASSQGGVSTDTQYF.